This T cell receptor beta chain was recorded in a study of blood T cell repertoires in COVID-19. As for the study in general: Acute and convalescent COVID-19 specimens originated in the United States, Italy and Spain. PBMCs, B-cell-depleted T cells, or T cells were the source of the cDNA or gDNA that made up the material.

The CDR3 is 15 amino acids. Germline V lookup: CDR1 SGHRS, CDR2 YFSETQ. V lost 1 base and J lost 2; bases outside the gene matches: 1. Participant ages covered roughly 18 to 89 years across around 25 US areas. Two negative PCRs, clearance, or symptom resolution were required of recovered Cohort 3 donors. Assay: immunoSEQ multiplex PCR; the TCRdb copy retains only in-frame clones and omits some. The table has 280,000 or so clones, 85% seen once. The source of this sequence is a woman between 45 and 65 years old who had recovered from COVID-19. Sequencing was done on a sample of PBMCs or T cells enriched from blood (not recorded which). The chain has TRBV5-1 and TRBJ2-3, with 10 positions matching TRBD2. Written as DNA, the CDR3 is TGCGCCAGCAGCTTGACTAGCGGGGACACAGATACGCAGTATTTT. It is translated as CASSLTSGDTDTQYF.